Each of the 12 T cell receptor beta chains below was sequenced from the same sample in a study of cytomegalovirus exposure and HLA in healthy donors listed by TCRdb under 2017. Libraries were prepared through the immunoSEQ multiplex PCR assay. For the multiplex PCR, a mixture combining 60 forward primers for TCR Vbeta segments and 13 reverse primers for TCR Jbeta segments was used. The source is immuneACCESS, and TCRdb retained only in-frame sequences with V and J called. Part of the clones is not carried over; for the studies checked, unresolved V genes explain less than half of this, and the remainder is unexplained. In this sample the table shows about 190,000 clones, 80% to 85% of which occur a single time. About 1% of the sample goes to the ten largest clones. Sequencing input: PBMCs. These receptors were collected from a woman aged 40 to 50 in good health and CMV-seronegative.

This chain joins TRBV30 and TRBJ2-5, with D possibly being TRBD2 (6 bases). The V end lost 4 bases, the J end lost 2 bases, and 14 bases lay between the germline ends. Germline CDR1 and CDR2: GTSNPN and SVGIG (reference sequence). The CDR3 is made up of 14 amino acids. The CDR3, as DNA: TGTGCCTGGATCCCGGGACTTCTGCAAGAGACCCAGTACTTC. It yields the protein CAWIPGLLQETQYF.

The CDR3 bases are TGTGCCAGCAGCGATCGGGACTTCTTGGGCTACACCTTC. Translating it yields CASSDRDFLGYTF. The chain combines TRBV9 with TRBJ1-2; D may be TRBD1 (5 bases). The germline V and J ends were trimmed by 3 bases and 8 bases, with 14 bases remaining between them. CDR1 is SGDLS, CDR2 YYNGEE, per germline. The CDR3 runs 13 residues. The complete variable domain, with remaining parts taken from reference TRBV9 and TRBJ1-2, reads DSGVTQTPKHLITATGQRVTLRCSPRSGDLSVYWYQQSLDQGLQFLIQYYNGEERAKGNILERFSAQQFPDLHSELNLSSLELGDSALYFCASSDRDFLGYTFGSGTRLTVV.

This chain connects TRBV7-9 to TRBJ2-1; no clear D. Between the trimmed V and J ends, which lost 0 bases and 2 bases, there was a span of 5 bases. The CDR3 is 14 amino acids. Germline assignment: CDR1 SEHNR and CDR2 FQNEAQ (reference sequence). CDR3 sequence (DNA): TGTGCCAGCAGCTTAGCCAGCGCCTACAATGAGCAGTTCTTC. This encodes CASSLASAYNEQFF.

About this clone: Additional DNA sequences in this sample encode the identical CDR3. The chain joins TRBV9 to TRBJ1-5, with a weak D call TRBD1 (6 bases). Trimming removed 2 bases at V and 0 bases at J, with 9 bases between. The length of the CDR3 is 15 residues. Germline V CDR1 and CDR2: SGDLS, YYNGEE. DNA of the CDR3: TGTGCCAGCAGCGTCGGGGGGCTTAGCAATCAGCCCCAGCATTTT. Its protein is CASSVGGLSNQPQHF.

The sample holds one count of this clone. V gene TRBV10-3 combines with J gene TRBJ1-3; 9 bases agree with TRBD1. The CDR3 sequence is 17 residues long. Germline trimming cut 6 bases from V and 0 bases from J; bases unmatched to any gene: 9. Per the germline V gene, CDR1 is ENHRY and CDR2 is SYGVKD. The CDR3 spells CAIRSGQGPSSGNTIYF. The CDR3, as DNA: TGTGCCATCAGATCCGGACAGGGGCCCAGCTCTGGAAACACCATATATTTT.

This chain uses TRBV18 with TRBJ2-5, with a tentative D call TRBD1 (6 bases). Germline CDR1 and CDR2: KGHSH and LQKENI. This CDR3 comprises 14 residues. V lost 0 bases to trimming and J lost 5 bases, with 10 bases between them. CDR3: CASSPPTGLETQYF. In DNA form, the CDR3 reads TGTGCCAGCTCACCACCTACAGGGCTCGAGACCCAGTACTTC.

This clone was counted only a few times. The chain is built from TRBV28 and TRBJ2-7; D is perhaps TRBD1 (6 bases). The V gene's germline CDR1 is MDHEN and CDR2 SYDVKM. The V and J ends lost 1 base and 7 bases respectively, with 8 bases between them. This CDR3 is 12 amino acids long. The CDR3 DNA is TGTGCCAGCAGTTTATCGACAGGAGAGCAGTACGTC. This sequence encodes CASSLSTGEQYV.

The chain carries TRBV27 and TRBJ2-1; 13 bases align to TRBD2. The CDR3 is 18 residues long. The J segment lost 0 bases and the V segment lost 2 bases, leaving 4 bases of the junction unmatched. Per germline, CDR1 MNHEY and CDR2 SMNVEV (reference sequence). This CDR3 is CASSLPRTSGSSYNEQFF. The CDR3 coding sequence is TGTGCCAGCAGTTTACCCCGGACTAGCGGGAGCTCCTACAATGAGCAGTTCTTC.

This chain links TRBV4-3 with TRBJ1-6; no firm D call. The CDR3 totals 13 residues. In germline, CDR1 is LGHNA, CDR2 YSLEER. Trimming pared 3 bases from V and 9 bases from J, leaving 9 bases between. This chain's CDR3 is CASSHRFGSPLHF. The CDR3 nucleotides read TGCGCCAGCAGCCACAGGTTCGGTTCACCCCTCCACTTT.

This chain connects TRBV7-2 to TRBJ2-3, with D possibly TRBD1 on 6 matching bases. The CDR3 is 13 residues long. Germline CDR1 is SGHTA and CDR2 is FQGNSA. Trimming took off 11 bases at V and 4 bases at J, with 16 bases between the two ends. CDR3 region: CAGSGHRADTQYF. Written as DNA, the CDR3 is TGTGCCGGATCGGGACATCGGGCAGATACGCAGTATTTT.

The chain uses TRBV19 and TRBJ2-3, with TRBD2 matching 12 bases. The CDR3 runs to 16 residues. With V trimmed by 5 bases and J by 1 base, 4 bases remained unmatched. CDR1 is LNHDA, CDR2 SQIVND, per germline (reference sequence). CDR3 in DNA: TGTGCCAGTAGTGAGACTAGCGGGAGCGGCACAGATACGCAGTATTTT. The encoded protein is CASSETSGSGTDTQYF.

This chain uses TRBV27 with TRBJ1-1, with TRBD1 as a possible D gene (6 bases). Deletions cut 5 bases from V and 0 bases from J, with 13 bases between. The CDR3 has 15 residues. Per germline, CDR1 MNHEY and CDR2 SMNVEV (reference sequence). CDR3 sequence (DNA): TGTGCCAGCAGTGATACAGGGAAGATGAACACTGAAGCTTTCTTT. Residues: CASSDTGKMNTEAFF.